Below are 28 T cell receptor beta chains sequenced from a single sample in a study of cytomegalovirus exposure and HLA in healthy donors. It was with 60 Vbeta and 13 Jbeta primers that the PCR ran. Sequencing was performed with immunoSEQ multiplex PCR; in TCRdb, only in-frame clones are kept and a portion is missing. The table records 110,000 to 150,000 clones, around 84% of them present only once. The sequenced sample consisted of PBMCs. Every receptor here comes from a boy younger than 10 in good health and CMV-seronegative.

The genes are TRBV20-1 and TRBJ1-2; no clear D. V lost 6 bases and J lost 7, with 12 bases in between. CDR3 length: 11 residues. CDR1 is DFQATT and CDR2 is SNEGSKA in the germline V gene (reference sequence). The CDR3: CSAHRGRGYTF. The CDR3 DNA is TGCAGTGCCCACAGAGGGCGTGGCTACACCTTC.

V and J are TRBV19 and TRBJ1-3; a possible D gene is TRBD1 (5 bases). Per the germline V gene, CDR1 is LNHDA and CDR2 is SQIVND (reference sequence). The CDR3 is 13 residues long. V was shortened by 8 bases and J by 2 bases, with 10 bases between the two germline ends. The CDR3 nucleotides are TGTGCCAGTCTTAGACAGACTGGAAACACCATATATTTT. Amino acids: CASLRQTGNTIYF.

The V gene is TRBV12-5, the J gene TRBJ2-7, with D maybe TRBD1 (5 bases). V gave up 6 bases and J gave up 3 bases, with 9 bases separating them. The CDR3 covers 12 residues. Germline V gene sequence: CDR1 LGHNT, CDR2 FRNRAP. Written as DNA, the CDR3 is TGTGCTAGTGGACAGGCCCTCTACGAGCAGTACTTC. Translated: CASGQALYEQYF.

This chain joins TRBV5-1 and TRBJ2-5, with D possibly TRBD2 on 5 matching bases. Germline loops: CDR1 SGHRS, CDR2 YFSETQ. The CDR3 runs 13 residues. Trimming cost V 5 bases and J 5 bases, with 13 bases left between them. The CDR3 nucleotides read TGCGCCAGCAGGCCATCGGACTGGGAGACCCAGTACTTC. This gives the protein CASRPSDWETQYF.

Here the CDR3 reads CASSPGSGDEAFF. The CDR3 coding sequence is TGTGCCAGCTCACCGGGGTCGGGGGATGAAGCTTTCTTT. The chain links TRBV18 to TRBJ1-1, with TRBD1 as a possible D gene (5 bases). This CDR3 is built from 13 residues. Germline CDR1 KGHSH, CDR2 LQKENI. The V gene lost 3 bases and the J gene lost 7 bases, with 12 bases spanning the gap.

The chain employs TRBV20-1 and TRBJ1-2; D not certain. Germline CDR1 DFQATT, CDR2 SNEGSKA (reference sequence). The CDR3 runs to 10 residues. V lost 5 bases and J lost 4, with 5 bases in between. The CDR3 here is CSAGSYGYTF. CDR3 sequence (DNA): TGCAGTGCTGGGAGCTATGGCTACACCTTC.

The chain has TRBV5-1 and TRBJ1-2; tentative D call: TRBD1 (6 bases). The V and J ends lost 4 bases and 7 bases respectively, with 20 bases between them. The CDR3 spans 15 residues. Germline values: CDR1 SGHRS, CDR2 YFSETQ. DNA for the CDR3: TGCGCCAGCAGCCTAATGACAGGATCAACTACTGGCTACACCTTC. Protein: CASSLMTGSTTGYTF.

The CDR3 reads CASSRRDRGFTEAFF. The CDR3, as DNA: TGTGCCAGCAGTCGGAGGGACAGGGGATTCACTGAAGCTTTCTTT. The chain carries TRBV27 and TRBJ1-1; 10 bases align to TRBD1. Trimming took 5 bases from V and 4 from J; bases not matched to a gene: 7. This CDR3 is built from 15 residues. In germline, CDR1 is MNHEY, CDR2 SMNVEV (reference sequence).

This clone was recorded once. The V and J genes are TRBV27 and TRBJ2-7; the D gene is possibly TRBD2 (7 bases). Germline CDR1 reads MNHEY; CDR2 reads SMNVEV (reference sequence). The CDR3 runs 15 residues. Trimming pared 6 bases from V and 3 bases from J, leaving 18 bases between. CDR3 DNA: TGTGCCAGCAGCCCCCGGGGGGCGCCGGGCTACGAGCAGTACTTC. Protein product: CASSPRGAPGYEQYF.

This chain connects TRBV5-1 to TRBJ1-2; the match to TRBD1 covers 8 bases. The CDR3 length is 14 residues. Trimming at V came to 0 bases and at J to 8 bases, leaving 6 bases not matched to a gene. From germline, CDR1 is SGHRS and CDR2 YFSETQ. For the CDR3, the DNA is TGCGCCAGCAGCTTGGTGTCAGGGGGCGAAGGCTACACCTTC. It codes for CASSLVSGGEGYTF.

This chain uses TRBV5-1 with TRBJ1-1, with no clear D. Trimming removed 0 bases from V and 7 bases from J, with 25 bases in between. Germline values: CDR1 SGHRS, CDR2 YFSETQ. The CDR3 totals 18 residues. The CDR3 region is CASSLADFGALVPCEAFF. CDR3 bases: TGCGCCAGCAGCTTGGCCGACTTTGGAGCCCTAGTTCCGTGTGAAGCTTTCTTT.

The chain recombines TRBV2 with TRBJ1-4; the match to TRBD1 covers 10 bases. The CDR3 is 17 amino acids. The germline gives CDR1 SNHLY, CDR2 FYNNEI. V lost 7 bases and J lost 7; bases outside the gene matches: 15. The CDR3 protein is CASTSWDRGDLGEKLFF. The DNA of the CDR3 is TGTGCCAGCACTTCCTGGGACAGGGGAGATTTGGGTGAAAAACTGTTTTTT.

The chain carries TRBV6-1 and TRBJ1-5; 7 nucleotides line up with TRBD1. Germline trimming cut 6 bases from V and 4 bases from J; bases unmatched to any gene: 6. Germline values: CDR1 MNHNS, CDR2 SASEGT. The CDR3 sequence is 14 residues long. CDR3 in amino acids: CASSLGQTNQPQHF. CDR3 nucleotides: TGTGCCAGCAGCCTGGGACAGACAAATCAGCCCCAGCATTTT.

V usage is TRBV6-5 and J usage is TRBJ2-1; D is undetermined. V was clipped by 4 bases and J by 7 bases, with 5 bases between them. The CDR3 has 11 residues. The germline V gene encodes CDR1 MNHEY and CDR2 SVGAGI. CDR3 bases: TGTGCCAGCAGTTTCGTAAATGAGCAGTTCTTC. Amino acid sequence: CASSFVNEQFF.

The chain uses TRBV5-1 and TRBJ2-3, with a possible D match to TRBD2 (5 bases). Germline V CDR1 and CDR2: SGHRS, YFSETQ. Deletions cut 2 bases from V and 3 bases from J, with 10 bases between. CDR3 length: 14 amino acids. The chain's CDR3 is CASSLTRRTDTQYF. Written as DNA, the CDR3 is TGCGCCAGCAGCTTAACTAGACGTACAGATACGCAGTATTTT.

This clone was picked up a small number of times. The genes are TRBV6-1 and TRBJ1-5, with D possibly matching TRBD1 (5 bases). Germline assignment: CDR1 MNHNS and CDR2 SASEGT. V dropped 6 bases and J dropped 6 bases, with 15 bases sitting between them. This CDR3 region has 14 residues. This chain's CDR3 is CASRAGLSSQPQHF. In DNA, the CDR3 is TGTGCCAGCAGGGCGGGACTTTCCAGTCAGCCCCAGCATTTT.

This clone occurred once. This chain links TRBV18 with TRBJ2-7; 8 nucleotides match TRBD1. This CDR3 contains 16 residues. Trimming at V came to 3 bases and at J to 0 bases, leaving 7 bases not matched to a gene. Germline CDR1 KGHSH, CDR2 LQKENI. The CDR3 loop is CASSPLGQVFSYEQYF. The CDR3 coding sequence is TGTGCCAGCTCACCGCTGGGACAGGTTTTCTCCTACGAGCAGTACTTC.

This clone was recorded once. The CDR3 DNA reads TGTGCCAGCAGTCGGGACAGTTCTTATGGCTACACCTTC. Translating gives CASSRDSSYGYTF. The rearrangement joins TRBV2 to TRBJ1-2; TRBD1 matches 7 bases. With 5 bases clipped from V and 5 bases from J, the junction kept 5 bases outside the gene matches. The length of the CDR3 is 13 residues. The germline V gene has CDR1 SNHLY and CDR2 FYNNEI.

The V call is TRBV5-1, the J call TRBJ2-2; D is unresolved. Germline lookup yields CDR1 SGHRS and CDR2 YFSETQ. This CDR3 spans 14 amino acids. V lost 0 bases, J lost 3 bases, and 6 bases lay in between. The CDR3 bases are TGCGCCAGCAGCTTGGGTCCTGACACCGGGGAGCTGTTTTTT. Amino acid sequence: CASSLGPDTGELFF.

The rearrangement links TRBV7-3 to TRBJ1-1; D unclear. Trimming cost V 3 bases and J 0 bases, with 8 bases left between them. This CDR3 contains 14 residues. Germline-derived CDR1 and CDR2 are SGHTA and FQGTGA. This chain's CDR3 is CASSFEQVNTEAFF. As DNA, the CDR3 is TGTGCCAGCAGCTTTGAGCAGGTGAACACTGAAGCTTTCTTT.

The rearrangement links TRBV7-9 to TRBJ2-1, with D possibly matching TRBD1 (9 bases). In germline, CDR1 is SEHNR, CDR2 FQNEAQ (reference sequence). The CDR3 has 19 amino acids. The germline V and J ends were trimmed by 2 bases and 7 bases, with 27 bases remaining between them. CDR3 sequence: CASSLSGTGTLSGGNEQFF. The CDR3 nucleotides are TGTGCCAGCAGCTTATCGGGGACAGGGACCTTGTCGGGGGGGAATGAGCAGTTCTTC.

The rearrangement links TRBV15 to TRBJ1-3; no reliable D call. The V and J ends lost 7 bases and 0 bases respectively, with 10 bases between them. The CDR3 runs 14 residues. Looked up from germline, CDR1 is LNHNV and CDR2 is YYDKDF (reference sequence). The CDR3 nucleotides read TGTGCCACCATGGAGGTGTCCTCTGGAAACACCATATATTTT. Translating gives CATMEVSSGNTIYF.

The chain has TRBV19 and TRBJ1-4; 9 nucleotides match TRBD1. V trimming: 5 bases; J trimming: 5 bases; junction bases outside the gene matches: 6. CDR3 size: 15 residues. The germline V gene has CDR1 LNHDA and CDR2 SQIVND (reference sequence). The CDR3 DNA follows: TGTGCCAGTAGTCCTTCGGGACAGGGCAATGAAAAACTGTTTTTT. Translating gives CASSPSGQGNEKLFF.

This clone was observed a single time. As DNA, the CDR3 is TGCGCCAGCAGTGGATCGACAGGGAGGGAGACCCAGTACTTC. Amino acids: CASSGSTGRETQYF. The chain recombines TRBV10-1 with TRBJ2-5; maybe TRBD1 (7 bases). The V gene lost 4 bases and the J gene lost 5 bases, with 14 bases spanning the gap. The CDR3 totals 14 residues. The germline V gene has CDR1 WNHNN and CDR2 SYGVQD (reference sequence).

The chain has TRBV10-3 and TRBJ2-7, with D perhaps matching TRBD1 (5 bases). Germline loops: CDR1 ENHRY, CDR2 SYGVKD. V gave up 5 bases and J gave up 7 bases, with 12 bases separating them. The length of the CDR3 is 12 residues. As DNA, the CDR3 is TGTGCCATCAGTTCAGGGTTGCGGGAGCAGTACTTC. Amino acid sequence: CAISSGLREQYF.

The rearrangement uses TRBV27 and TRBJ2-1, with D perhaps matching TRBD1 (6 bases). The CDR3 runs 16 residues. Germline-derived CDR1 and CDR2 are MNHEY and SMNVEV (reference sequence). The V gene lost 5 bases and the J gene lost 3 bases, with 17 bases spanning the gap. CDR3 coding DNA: TGTGCCAGCAGTCTTCTCCGCAGGGGCTTCTACAATGAGCAGTTCTTC. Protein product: CASSLLRRGFYNEQFF.

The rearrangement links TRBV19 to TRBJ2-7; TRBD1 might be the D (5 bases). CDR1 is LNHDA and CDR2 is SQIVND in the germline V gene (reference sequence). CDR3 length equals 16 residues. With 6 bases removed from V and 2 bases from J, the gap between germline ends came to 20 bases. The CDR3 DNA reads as TGTGCCAGTAGACGGCGTTCCTCGACAGATACCTACGAGCAGTACTTC. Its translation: CASRRRSSTDTYEQYF.

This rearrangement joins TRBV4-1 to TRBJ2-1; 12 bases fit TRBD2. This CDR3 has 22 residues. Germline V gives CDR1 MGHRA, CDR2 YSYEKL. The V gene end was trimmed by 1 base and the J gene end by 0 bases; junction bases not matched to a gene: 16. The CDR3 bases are TGCGCCAGCAGCCAAGCTCAGTTCGCACTAGCGGGGGGTCAAAGCTCCTACAATGAGCAGTTCTTC. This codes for CASSQAQFALAGGQSSYNEQFF.